The 5 T cell receptor beta chains below come from one sample, sequenced in a study of blood T cells in healthy people across ages. A second PCR, run for about 7 to 11 cycles, used a sample-barcoded 5' primer plus a J-beta primer mix. TCRdb analysed the 5' RACE reads with MiXCR anew, one entry per CDR3 protein. The top ten clones hold roughly 2% of a sample with about 1.8 million distinct CDR3 sequences, about 50% of them seen once. The sequenced sample was blood. The receptors originated from a woman aged 35 to 49 in good health.

This clonotype has only a few counts. V is TRBV27 and J is TRBJ2-7, with TRBD1 matching over 7 bases. The CDR3 has 16 amino acids. Looked up from germline, CDR1 is MNHEY and CDR2 is SMNVEV (reference sequence). The junction had 14 bases not matched to a gene; V was cut back by 6 bases and J by 3 bases. The CDR3 DNA follows: TGTGCCAGCAGCCTAGACCGGACAGGTCGAGACTACGAGCAGTACTTC. Its translation: CASSLDRTGRDYEQYF.

This chain uses TRBV5-1 with TRBJ2-6, with D perhaps TRBD1 (6 bases). Germline assignment: CDR1 SGHRS and CDR2 YFSETQ. The CDR3 is 20 residues long. Trimming cost V 3 bases and J 3 bases, with 25 bases left between them. The CDR3 protein is CASSSASQGRLTSGANVLTF. The CDR3 DNA reads TGCGCCAGCAGCTCCGCGTCGCAGGGGCGTCTAACTAGTGGGGCCAACGTCCTGACTTTC.

The gene calls are TRBV20-1 and TRBJ1-2, with D maybe TRBD1 (5 bases). Trimming stripped 0 bases from V and 8 bases from J, with 16 bases between. Per germline, CDR1 DFQATT and CDR2 SNEGSKA (reference sequence). The CDR3 length is 14 residues. The CDR3 is CSARDFGTGEGYTF. CDR3 sequence (DNA): TGCAGTGCTAGAGATTTCGGGACGGGAGAGGGCTACACCTTC.

This clonotype came up a few times. The chain recombines TRBV6-5 with TRBJ2-5, with 9 nucleotides matching TRBD1. The CDR3 extends over 14 amino acids. Germline-derived CDR1 and CDR2 are MNHEY and SVGAGI. V was clipped by 6 bases and J by 5 bases; unmatched bases: 7. CDR3 sequence (DNA): TGTGCCAGCAGAATGGACAGGGGTTGGGAGACCCAGTACTTC. Translation: CASRMDRGWETQYF.

The J gene is TRBJ2-7, the V gene TRBV7-2; TRBD1 aligns across 12 bases. The V gene's germline CDR1 is SGHTA and CDR2 FQGNSA. The CDR3 sequence is 17 residues long. J gave up 4 bases and V 5 bases, and 12 bases lay outside the gene matches. The CDR3 is CASSPRQGDRGLYEQYF. The CDR3 DNA reads as TGTGCCAGCAGCCCGAGGCAAGGGGACAGGGGGCTTTACGAGCAGTACTTC.